The entry that follows covers one T cell receptor (beta chain) sequence. This sample was taken from a study of blood T cell repertoires in COVID-19. Study-wide background: Donors in the United States, Italy and Spain gave samples during acute or convalescent COVID-19. In each case, the material was cDNA or gDNA derived from T cells, B-cell-depleted T cells, or PBMCs.

In the original workflow: From reference gene primer amplification, estimates of nucleated cell counts were derived. TCRdb's table, derived via immunoSEQ multiplex PCR, lists solely in-frame clones and lacks some. The DNA was the basis for D and trimming; V, J and clone size are from that table. Seen here are tens of thousands of clones, roughly 90% observed once, and the top ten hold approximately 27%. Germline loops: CDR1 SGHAT, CDR2 FQNNGV. CDR3 length: 12 amino acids. The V and J ends lost 5 bases and 5 bases respectively, with 9 bases between them. Sequenced input: peripheral blood. This clonotype was sampled from a woman aged 80 or older with acute or convalescent COVID-19. V gene TRBV11-2 combines with J gene TRBJ1-1; no reliable D call. The CDR3 is CASSPGWTEAFF. The DNA of the CDR3 is TGTGCCAGCAGCCCGGGATGGACTGAAGCTTTCTTT.